These 9 T cell receptor beta chains came from one sample sequenced in a study of blood T cell repertoires in COVID-19. The repertoire was sequenced with immunoSEQ multiplex PCR; TCRdb's copy has only in-frame clones and lacks some. The table includes some 260,000 clones, approximately 79% detected once. Specimen: PBMCs or T cells enriched from blood (not recorded which). All receptors come from a man aged 25 to 45 with acute COVID-19.

This clone was picked up a small number of times. The V call is TRBV2, the J call TRBJ1-4; 7 nucleotides line up with TRBD1. The CDR3 has 18 residues. V was pared by 2 bases and J by 0 bases, with 9 bases of the junction left unmatched. The V gene's germline CDR1 is SNHLY and CDR2 FYNNEI. The CDR3 is CASSEWDRSPATNEKLFF. As DNA, the CDR3 is TGTGCCAGCAGTGAATGGGACAGATCACCCGCAACTAATGAAAAACTGTTTTTT.

The chain recombines TRBV2 with TRBJ2-2; TRBD2 aligns across 7 bases. The CDR3 extends over 13 amino acids. With 10 bases clipped from V and 2 bases from J, the junction kept 4 bases outside the gene matches. CDR1 is SNHLY and CDR2 is FYNNEI in the germline V gene. CDR3 loop: CATRGVNTGELFF. The CDR3 bases are TGTGCCACACGGGGGGTAAACACCGGGGAGCTGTTTTTT. The variable domain in full, completed from reference TRBV2 and TRBJ2-2, reads EPEVTQTPSHQVTQMGQEVILRCVPISNHLYFYWYRQILGQKVEFLVSFYNNEISEKSEIFDDQFSVERPDGSNFTLKIRSTKLEDSAMYFCATRGVNTGELFFGEGSRLTVL.

The rearrangement links TRBV4-1 to TRBJ1-2, with TRBD1 identical over 7 bases. V shed 4 bases, J shed 2 bases, and the junction held 1 base outside the gene matches. Germline CDR1 and CDR2: MGHRA and YSYEKL. The CDR3 has 13 amino acids. The CDR3 DNA is TGCGCCAGCAGCCTGACAGGGAACTATGGCTACACCTTC. It encodes CASSLTGNYGYTF.

The V gene is TRBV19, the J gene TRBJ1-3; no clear D gene. The ends were cut back, 5 bases at V and 2 bases at J, with 13 bases in the middle. Germline CDR1 and CDR2: LNHDA and SQIVND (reference sequence). The CDR3 is made up of 15 amino acids. CDR3 amino acids: CASSLGSGAGNTIYF. The CDR3 DNA sequence: TGTGCCAGTAGTCTCGGATCCGGGGCTGGAAACACCATATATTTT.

J is TRBJ2-4 and V is TRBV29-1; TRBD2 matches 8 bases. V gave up 1 base and J gave up 8 bases; unmatched junction bases: 10. CDR3 length equals 15 residues. Germline CDR1 reads SQVTM; CDR2 reads ANQGSEA. CDR3 protein: CSVEVDGRGSDIQYF. For the CDR3, the DNA is TGCAGCGTTGAAGTAGACGGGAGGGGCAGTGACATTCAGTACTTC.

The chain is built from TRBV3-1 (or the pseudogene TRBV3-2) and TRBJ1-5, with D maybe TRBD1 (5 bases). CDR3 size: 16 residues. CDR1 is LGHDT and CDR2 is YNNKEL in the germline V gene (reference sequence). V shed 4 bases and J shed 2 bases, with 15 bases lying between them. This chain's CDR3 is CASSPSARGGNQPQHF. The CDR3 DNA reads TGTGCCAGCAGCCCCTCGGCAAGGGGCGGCAATCAGCCCCAGCATTTT.

CDR3 sequence reads: CASSSQGLGNTIYF. The CDR3 DNA sequence: TGTGCCAGCAGTTCACAGGGGCTTGGAAACACCATATATTTT. V is TRBV6-5 and J is TRBJ1-3; TRBD1 aligns across 7 bases. V lost 4 bases, J lost 3 bases, and 3 bases stayed unmatched. CDR1 is MNHEY and CDR2 is SVGAGI in the germline V gene. CDR3 length: 14 residues.

To note about this clone: The junction and the germline gene differ at one end; a read error may be behind it. This chain joins TRBV5-1 and TRBJ2-2; TRBD1 matches at 7 bases. CDR1 is SGHRS, CDR2 YFSETQ, per germline. The CDR3 spans 17 residues. CDR3 protein: CASSYPGQRANTGELFF. The CDR3, as DNA: TGTGCCAGCAGCTACCCGGGACAGAGGGCGAACACCGGGGAGCTGTTTTTT.

This clone has a single count. V gene TRBV10-2 combines with J gene TRBJ1-2; D unclear. The CDR3 is made up of 12 amino acids. Germline-derived CDR1 and CDR2 are WSHSY and SAAADI. Deletions cut 2 bases from V and 3 bases from J, with 4 bases between. The CDR3 region is CASSEPDYGYTF. CDR3 sequence (DNA): TGCGCCAGCAGTGAGCCTGACTATGGCTACACCTTC.